This T cell receptor beta chain was captured by sequencing in a study of blood T cell repertoires in COVID-19. Overall study: Both acute and convalescent COVID-19 samples were obtained from the United States, Italy and Spain.

In the original workflow: Reference gene primer amplification gave estimated nucleated cell counts. Assay used: immunoSEQ multiplex PCR; TCRdb lists only in-frame clones, some missing. That table gives V, J and clone size, and the DNA gave D and trimming. The repertoire holds approximately 390,000 clones, around nine tenths seen once, with approximately 10% in the top ten. The CDR3 loop spans 14 amino acids. The junction had 4 bases not matched to a gene; V was cut back by 4 bases and J by 7 bases. Germline CDR1 SEHNR, CDR2 FQNEAQ (reference sequence). The chain has TRBV7-9 and TRBJ1-4, with 9 bases identical to TRBD1. The clonotype comes from a woman between 50 and 59 years old who had recovered from COVID-19. The specimen was PBMCs or T cells enriched from blood (not recorded which). Here the CDR3 DNA reads TGTGCCAGCAGCTCCGGGACAGGGTTTGAAAAACTGTTTTTT. It translates to CASSSGTGFEKLFF.